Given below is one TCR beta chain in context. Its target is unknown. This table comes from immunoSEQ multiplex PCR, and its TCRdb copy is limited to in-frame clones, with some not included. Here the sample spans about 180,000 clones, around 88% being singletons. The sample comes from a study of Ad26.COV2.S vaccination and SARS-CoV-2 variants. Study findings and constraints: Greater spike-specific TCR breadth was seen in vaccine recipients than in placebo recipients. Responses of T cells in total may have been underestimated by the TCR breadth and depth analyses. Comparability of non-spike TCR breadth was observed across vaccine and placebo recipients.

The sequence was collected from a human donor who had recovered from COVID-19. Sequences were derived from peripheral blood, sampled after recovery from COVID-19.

DNA of the CDR3: TGTGCCAGCAGTGGGTGGCTACGGACGACCTATAATTCACCCCTCCACTTT. It codes for CASSGWLRTTYNSPLHF. The rearrangement links TRBV5-8 to TRBJ1-6; D gene unclear. Deletions cut 5 bases from V and 2 bases from J, with 17 bases between. Germline V CDR1 and CDR2: SGHTS, YDEGEE. The CDR3 is 17 amino acids. Drawing the rest from reference TRBV5-8 and TRBJ1-6, the complete variable domain is EAGVTQSPTHLIKTRGQQATLRCSPISGHTSVYWYQQALGLGLQFLLWYDEGEERNRGNFPPRFSGRQFPNYSSELNVNALELEDSALYLCASSGWLRTTYNSPLHFGNGTRLTVT.